Shown below are 26 T cell receptor beta chains from a single sample sequenced in a study of blood T cell repertoires in COVID-19. Profiling relied on immunoSEQ multiplex PCR, and the TCRdb table lists in-frame clones only, not all of them. In the table there are about 120,000 clones, approximately 68% of which are singletons. Source material: peripheral blood. The receptors were gathered from a woman aged 60-75 years with acute or convalescent COVID-19.

This clone was counted once. V usage is TRBV5-1 and J usage is TRBJ1-3; TRBD1 aligns across 7 bases. Trimming at V came to 4 bases and at J to 0 bases, leaving 7 bases not matched to a gene. This CDR3 spans 16 amino acids. Germline lookup yields CDR1 SGHRS and CDR2 YFSETQ. CDR3 sequence reads: CASSRGDSFSGNTIYF. DNA of the CDR3: TGCGCCAGCAGCCGCGGGGACAGCTTCTCTGGAAACACCATATATTTT.

The CDR3 loop reads CASSQSVAGIITDTQYF. The CDR3 bases are TGCGCCAGCAGTCAATCGGTCGCAGGGATAATCACAGATACGCAGTATTTT. This chain connects TRBV23-1 to TRBJ2-3, with a tentative D call TRBD1 (5 bases). TRBV23-1 is identified as an open reading frame with a role that is uncertain. V was shortened by 0 bases and J by 2 bases, with 15 bases between the two germline ends. The CDR3 runs to 17 residues.

The rearrangement joins TRBV27 to TRBJ1-6; 7 bases are shared with TRBD1. This CDR3 has 13 residues. Germline CDR1 MNHEY, CDR2 SMNVEV (reference sequence). The J segment lost 7 bases and the V segment lost 8 bases, leaving 5 bases of the junction unmatched. The chain's CDR3 is CASGQGVNSPLHF. The CDR3 coding sequence is TGTGCCAGCGGGCAGGGGGTCAATTCACCCCTCCACTTT.

This sequence joins TRBV6-6 and TRBJ1-2; no reliable D call. Trimming removed 8 bases at V and 1 base at J, with 17 bases between. The CDR3 sequence is 15 residues long. The germline V gene encodes CDR1 MNHNY and CDR2 SVGAGI (reference sequence). In nucleotides, the CDR3 is TGTGCCAGCCGCCAGACCGAGGGAGGTAACTATGGCTACACCTTC. This gives the protein CASRQTEGGNYGYTF.

This clone was picked up a small number of times. The CDR3 sequence is CASSQLGAPQHF. In nucleotides, the CDR3 is TGTGCCAGCAGCCAGCTAGGAGCGCCCCAGCATTTT. The genes are TRBV3-1 (or the pseudogene TRBV3-2) and TRBJ1-5; no reliable D call. The V end was cut by 3 bases, the J end by 9 bases, with 9 bases between. Germline CDR1 reads LGHDT; CDR2 reads YNNKEL (reference sequence). The CDR3 runs to 12 residues.

The CDR3 loop reads CASSLGQDYGYTF. The CDR3 DNA reads TGTGCCAGCTCTTTAGGACAGGACTATGGCTACACCTTC. The V and J genes are TRBV18 and TRBJ1-2, with 7 bases aligning to TRBD1. In germline, CDR1 is KGHSH, CDR2 LQKENI. This CDR3 is built from 13 residues. Trimming removed 6 bases from V and 3 bases from J; junction bases left unmatched: 4.

The J gene is TRBJ2-2, the V gene TRBV4-1, with 8 bases fitting TRBD1. The V gene end was trimmed by 0 bases and the J gene end by 5 bases; junction bases not matched to a gene: 2. The CDR3 covers 15 residues. Germline V CDR1 and CDR2: MGHRA, YSYEKL. CDR3 DNA: TGCGCCAGCAGCCAAGACAGGGGGCTTACCGGGGAGCTGTTTTTT. Its translation is CASSQDRGLTGELFF.

The chain combines TRBV29-1 with TRBJ2-2; D is possibly TRBD1 (6 bases). Germline V gene data show CDR1 as SQVTM and CDR2 as ANQGSEA. The CDR3 consists of 13 residues. V was clipped by 6 bases and J by 7 bases, with 15 bases between them. The CDR3 nucleotides are TGCAGCGTGACCCAGGGGATTAACGGGGAGCTGTTTTTT. Protein product: CSVTQGINGELFF.

The J gene is TRBJ1-2, the V gene TRBV6-6, with TRBD1 as a possible D gene (5 bases). The length of the CDR3 is 14 residues. V lost 0 bases to trimming and J lost 4 bases, with 9 bases between them. From germline, CDR1 is MNHNY and CDR2 SVGAGI (reference sequence). CDR3 in DNA: TGTGCCAGCAGTTACTCGACCCAGGGCTATGGCTACACCTTC. It is translated as CASSYSTQGYGYTF.

V usage is TRBV28 and J usage is TRBJ1-1; 7 bases match TRBD1. V lost 6 bases and J lost 0; bases outside the gene matches: 10. The CDR3 is 16 amino acids. Germline-derived CDR1 and CDR2 are MDHEN and SYDVKM. The CDR3 loop is CASSVYPGQMNTEAFF. CDR3 bases: TGTGCCAGCAGCGTATATCCGGGACAGATGAACACTGAAGCTTTCTTT.

J is TRBJ2-7 and V is TRBV25-1; 7 nucleotides agree with TRBD1. Trimming at V came to 0 bases and at J to 6 bases, leaving 5 bases not matched to a gene. The CDR3 is 14 amino acids. Germline V gene sequence: CDR1 MGHDK, CDR2 SYGVNS. The CDR3 DNA follows: TGTGCCAGCAGTGAATATGAGAGGGGGCCCGAGCAGTACTTC. Amino acids: CASSEYERGPEQYF.

The gene calls are TRBV21-1 and TRBJ1-1. TRBV21-1 constitutes a pseudogene. The CDR3 contains 13 residues. The CDR3 here is CASRFGGHTEAFF. The CDR3 DNA follows: TGTGCCAGCAGGTTCGGAGGGCACACTGAAGCTTTCTTT.

The chain is built from TRBV11-1 and TRBJ2-7; D might be TRBD1 (6 bases). The germline gives CDR1 SGHAT, CDR2 FQDESV (reference sequence). The V gene lost 5 bases and the J gene lost 3 bases, with 17 bases spanning the gap. The CDR3 sequence is 15 residues long. Written as DNA, the CDR3 is TGTGCCAGCAGCGCCACCCTCGGGACAAACTACGAGCAGTACTTC. This codes for CASSATLGTNYEQYF.

J is TRBJ1-2 and V is TRBV7-2, with 8 bases fitting TRBD1. V lost 1 base, J lost 8 bases, and 6 bases stayed unmatched. Germline assignment: CDR1 SGHTA and CDR2 FQGNSA. The CDR3 length is 14 residues. For the CDR3, the DNA is TGTGCCAGCAGCTTAGGTGACAGGGGTTTGGGCTACACCTTC. Protein: CASSLGDRGLGYTF.

This clone has a handful of counts. CDR3 in amino acids: CASSQGTGLYNSPLHF. CDR3 in DNA: TGTGCCAGCAGCCAGGGGACAGGCCTTTATAATTCACCCCTCCACTTT. The chain employs TRBV3-1 (or the pseudogene TRBV3-2) and TRBJ1-6; 8 bases align to TRBD1. The J segment lost 4 bases and the V segment lost 3 bases, leaving 5 bases of the junction unmatched. Germline CDR1 is LGHDT and CDR2 is YNNKEL (reference sequence). The CDR3 extends over 16 amino acids.

The chain couples TRBV19 to TRBJ1-5; 9 bases fit TRBD1. CDR1 is LNHDA and CDR2 is SQIVND in the germline V gene (reference sequence). The CDR3 has 15 amino acids. The junction had 8 bases not matched to a gene; V was cut back by 4 bases and J by 7 bases. The chain's CDR3 is CASSRGTGNGQPQHF. Written as DNA, the CDR3 is TGTGCCAGTAGTAGGGGGACAGGGAACGGGCAGCCCCAGCATTTT. The variable domain in full, with the rest retrieved from reference TRBV19 and TRBJ1-5, is DGGITQSPKYLFRKEGQNVTLSCEQNLNHDAMYWYRQDPGQGLRLIYYSQIVNDFQKGDIAEGYSVSREKKESFPLTVTSAQKNPTAFYLCASSRGTGNGQPQHFGDGTRLSIL.

The rearrangement links TRBV10-3 to TRBJ1-2; the match to TRBD1 covers 8 bases. The CDR3 spans 17 residues. J was trimmed by 0 bases and V by 8 bases; bases with no gene match: 14. Germline V gives CDR1 ENHRY, CDR2 SYGVKD. The CDR3 loop is CAIAQSTGEVANYGYTF. CDR3 sequence (DNA): TGTGCCATCGCCCAATCGACAGGGGAAGTGGCTAACTATGGCTACACCTTC.

The rearrangement links TRBV3-1 (or the pseudogene TRBV3-2) to TRBJ2-2; no clear D gene. Germline CDR1 LGHDT, CDR2 YNNKEL (reference sequence). The CDR3 is 13 residues long. The germline V and J ends were trimmed by 4 bases and 2 bases, with 5 bases remaining between them. The DNA for the CDR3 is TGTGCCAGCAGCCGAACAAACACCGGGGAGCTGTTTTTT. Protein sequence: CASSRTNTGELFF.

This chain connects TRBV28 to TRBJ1-6; D unresolved. The CDR3 is 13 amino acids. The V gene's germline CDR1 is MDHEN and CDR2 SYDVKM. The V end lost 8 bases, the J end lost 8 bases, and 13 bases lay between the germline ends. CDR3 residues: CASLEGSDSPLHF. CDR3 sequence (DNA): TGTGCCAGCTTGGAGGGTTCTGATTCACCCCTCCACTTT.

The chain couples TRBV27 to TRBJ2-5; D possibly corresponds to TRBD1 (6 bases). The CDR3 consists of 15 residues. The germline V gene encodes CDR1 MNHEY and CDR2 SMNVEV (reference sequence). V was cut by 7 bases and J by 8 bases, with 23 bases left in between. CDR3 DNA: TGTGCCAGCACTTACAAGGGGGACACGAGGAATACCCAGTACTTC. It is translated as CASTYKGDTRNTQYF.

This chain connects TRBV9 to TRBJ1-2; 8 nucleotides align to TRBD1. J lost 3 bases, V lost 1 base, and 2 bases had no gene match. Germline CDR1 reads SGDLS; CDR2 reads YYNGEE. The CDR3 is 14 amino acids. The DNA for the CDR3 is TGTGCCAGCAGCGTACAGACAGGGGACTATGGCTACACCTTC. The encoded protein is CASSVQTGDYGYTF.

This clone was observed a few times. The rearrangement joins TRBV15 to TRBJ2-5; no reliable D call. Germline CDR1 is LNHNV and CDR2 is YYDKDF (reference sequence). This CDR3 has 13 amino acids. V was cut by 0 bases and J by 5 bases, with 7 bases left in between. The CDR3 loop reads CATSRDFSETQYF. The CDR3 bases are TGTGCCACCAGCAGAGATTTCTCGGAGACCCAGTACTTC. The full variable domain, its missing parts supplied by reference TRBV15 and TRBJ2-5, is DAMVIQNPRYQVTQFGKPVTLSCSQTLNHNVMYWYQQKSSQAPKLLFHYYDKDFNNEADTPDNFQSRRPNTSFCFLDIRSPGLGDTAMYLCATSRDFSETQYFGPGTRLLVL.

This clone was seen a single time. This rearrangement joins TRBV5-4 to TRBJ1-1; TRBD1 matches at 8 bases. CDR3 size: 15 residues. CDR1 and CDR2 from the germline V gene are SGHNT and YYREEE (reference sequence). J lost 1 base, V lost 4 bases, and 6 bases had no gene match. The CDR3 sequence: CASSPRTGQNTEAFF. Here the CDR3 DNA reads TGTGCCAGCAGCCCCCGGACAGGGCAGAACACTGAAGCTTTCTTT.

The sample holds a few counts of this clone. This chain links TRBV7-2 with TRBJ1-1, with D unresolved. The CDR3 is 12 residues long. Germline lookup yields CDR1 SGHTA and CDR2 FQGNSA. V lost 4 bases and J lost 5, with 8 bases in between. CDR3 in DNA: TGTGCCAGCAGCTCGTCCAGGACTGAAGCTTTCTTT. Its protein is CASSSSRTEAFF. The variable domain in full, completed from reference TRBV7-2 and TRBJ1-1, reads GAGVSQSPSNKVTEKGKDVELRCDPISGHTALYWYRQSLGQGLEFLIYFQGNSAPDKSGLPSDRFSAERTGGSVSTLTIQRTQQEDSAVYLCASSSSRTEAFFGQGTRLTVV.

This clone was recorded at least ten times. The chain has TRBV19 and TRBJ1-5; D remains unclear. The ends were cut back, 3 bases at V and 8 bases at J, with 5 bases in the middle. The CDR3 loop spans 11 amino acids. From germline, CDR1 is LNHDA and CDR2 SQIVND (reference sequence). The CDR3 loop is CASSMGEPQHF. The CDR3 DNA reads as TGTGCCAGTAGTATGGGAGAGCCCCAGCATTTT.

On this clone itself: This specimen includes other DNA sequences encoding the same CDR3. The chain carries TRBV9 and TRBJ1-1, with D maybe TRBD1 (5 bases). Trimming left V 0 bases short and J 3 bases short, with 9 bases between. CDR1 and CDR2 from the germline V gene are SGDLS and YYNGEE. The CDR3 totals 14 residues. The CDR3 DNA follows: TGTGCCAGCAGCGTAGCAGGCAGGGACACTGAAGCTTTCTTT. Protein sequence: CASSVAGRDTEAFF.